This T cell receptor beta chain derives from a study of regulatory T cells in long-lasting Graves disease. To make TCR beta libraries, researchers used iRepertoire HTBI primers and Arm-PCR of CDR3 regions. TCRdb used MiXCR to reprocess the multiplex PCR reads, holding one entry per CDR3 protein. The repertoire holds about 350,000 distinct CDR3 sequences, with over 15% as singletons. In its sample, this clonotype was seen a few times. Specified time point: newly diagnosed GD, antithyroid drugs for less than 3 months. Generation of the TCR library employed RNA extracted from PBMCs. This CDR3 comprises 15 residues. Germline CDR1 reads SGHTA; CDR2 reads FQGTGA. Trimming took 0 bases from V and 4 from J, leaving 12 bases between them. These records were also assigned to another study, of T cells in Graves' hyperthyroidism and ophthalmopathy.

This chain joins TRBV7-3 and TRBJ2-5, with D unclear. The TCR was taken from a middle-aged man with Graves disease. The sequencing used peripheral blood mononuclear cells (PBMCs), collected at new diagnosis, from a patient treated with antithyroid drugs. The CDR3 region is CASSLTGYRGETQYF. CDR3 nucleotide sequence: TGTGCCAGCAGCTTAACGGGATATCGTGGAGAGACCCAGTACTTC.